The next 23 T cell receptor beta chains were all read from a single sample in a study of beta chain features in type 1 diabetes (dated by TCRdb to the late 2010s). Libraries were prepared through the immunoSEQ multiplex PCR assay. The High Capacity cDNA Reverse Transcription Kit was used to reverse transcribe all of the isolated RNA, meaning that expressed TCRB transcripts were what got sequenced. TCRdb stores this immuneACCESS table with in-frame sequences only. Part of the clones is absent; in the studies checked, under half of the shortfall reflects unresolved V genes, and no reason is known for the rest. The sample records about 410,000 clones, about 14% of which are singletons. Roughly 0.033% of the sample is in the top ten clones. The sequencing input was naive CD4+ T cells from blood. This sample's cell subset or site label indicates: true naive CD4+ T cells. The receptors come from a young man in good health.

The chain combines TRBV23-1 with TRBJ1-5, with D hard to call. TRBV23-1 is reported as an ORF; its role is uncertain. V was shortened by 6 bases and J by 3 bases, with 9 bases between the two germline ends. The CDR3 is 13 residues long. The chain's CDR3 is CASRLRHNQPQHF. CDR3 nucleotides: TGCGCCAGCAGGTTGCGGCACAATCAGCCCCAGCATTTT.

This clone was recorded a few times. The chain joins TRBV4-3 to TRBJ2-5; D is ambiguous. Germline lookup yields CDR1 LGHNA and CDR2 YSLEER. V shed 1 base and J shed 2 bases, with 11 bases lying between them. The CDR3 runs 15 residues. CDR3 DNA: TGCGCCAGCAGCCAAGGCTGGGTGGCACAAGAGACCCAGTACTTC. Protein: CASSQGWVAQETQYF.

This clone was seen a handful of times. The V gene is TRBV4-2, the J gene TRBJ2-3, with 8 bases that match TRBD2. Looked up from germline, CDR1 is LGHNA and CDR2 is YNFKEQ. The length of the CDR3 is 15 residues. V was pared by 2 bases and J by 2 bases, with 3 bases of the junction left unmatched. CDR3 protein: CASSQLGGVTDTQYF. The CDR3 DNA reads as TGTGCCAGCAGCCAACTCGGGGGGGTCACAGATACGCAGTATTTT.

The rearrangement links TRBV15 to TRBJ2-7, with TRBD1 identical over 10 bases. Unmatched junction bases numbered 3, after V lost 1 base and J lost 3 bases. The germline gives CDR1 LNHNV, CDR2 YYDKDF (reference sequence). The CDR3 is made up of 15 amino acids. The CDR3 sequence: CATSRVGQGNYEQYV. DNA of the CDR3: TGTGCCACCAGCAGAGTGGGACAGGGGAACTACGAGCAGTACGTC.

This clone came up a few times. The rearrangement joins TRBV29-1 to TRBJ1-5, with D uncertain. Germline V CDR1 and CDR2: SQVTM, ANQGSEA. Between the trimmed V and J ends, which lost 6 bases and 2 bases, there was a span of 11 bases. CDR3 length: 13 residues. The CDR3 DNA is TGCAGCGTCCAGGACGGAGGCAATCAGCCCCAGCATTTT. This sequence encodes CSVQDGGNQPQHF.

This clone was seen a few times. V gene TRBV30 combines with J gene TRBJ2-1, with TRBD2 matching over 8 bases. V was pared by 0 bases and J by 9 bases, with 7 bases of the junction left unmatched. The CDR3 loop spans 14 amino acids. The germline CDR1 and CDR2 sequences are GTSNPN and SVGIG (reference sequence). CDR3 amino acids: CAWSVRTSFSEQFF. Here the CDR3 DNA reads TGTGCCTGGAGTGTACGGACTAGCTTCAGTGAGCAGTTCTTC.

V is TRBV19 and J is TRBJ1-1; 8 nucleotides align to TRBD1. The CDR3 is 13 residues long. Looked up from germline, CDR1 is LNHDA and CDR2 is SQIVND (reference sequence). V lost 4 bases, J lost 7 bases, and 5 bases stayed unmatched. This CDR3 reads CASSSRGQSEAFF. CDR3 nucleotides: TGTGCCAGTAGTAGCAGGGGGCAGAGTGAAGCTTTCTTT.

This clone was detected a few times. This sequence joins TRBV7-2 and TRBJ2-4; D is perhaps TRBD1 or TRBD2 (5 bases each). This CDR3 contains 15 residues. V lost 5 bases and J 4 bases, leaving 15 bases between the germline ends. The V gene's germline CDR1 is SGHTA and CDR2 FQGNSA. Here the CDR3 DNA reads TGTGCCAGCAGCCTACCGGGACGCCTGAAAAACATTCAGTACTTC. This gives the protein CASSLPGRLKNIQYF.

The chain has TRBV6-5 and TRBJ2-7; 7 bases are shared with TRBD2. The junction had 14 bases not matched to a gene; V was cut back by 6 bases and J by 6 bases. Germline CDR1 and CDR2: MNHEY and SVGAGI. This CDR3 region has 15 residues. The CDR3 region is CASSQTIAGYFEQYV. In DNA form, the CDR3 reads TGTGCCAGCAGCCAGACAATAGCGGGTTATTTCGAGCAGTACGTC.

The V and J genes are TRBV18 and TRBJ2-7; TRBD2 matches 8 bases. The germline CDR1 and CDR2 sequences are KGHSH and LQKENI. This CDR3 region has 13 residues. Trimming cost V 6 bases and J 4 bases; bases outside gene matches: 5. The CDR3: CASSRGGRYEQYF. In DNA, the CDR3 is TGTGCCAGCTCCCGGGGGGGCAGGTACGAGCAGTACTTC.

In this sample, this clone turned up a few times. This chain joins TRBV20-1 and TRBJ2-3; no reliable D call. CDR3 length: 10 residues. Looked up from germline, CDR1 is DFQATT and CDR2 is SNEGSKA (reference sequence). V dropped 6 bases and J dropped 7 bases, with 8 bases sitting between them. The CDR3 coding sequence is TGCAGTGCAAACTATCATACGCAGTATTTT. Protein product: CSANYHTQYF.

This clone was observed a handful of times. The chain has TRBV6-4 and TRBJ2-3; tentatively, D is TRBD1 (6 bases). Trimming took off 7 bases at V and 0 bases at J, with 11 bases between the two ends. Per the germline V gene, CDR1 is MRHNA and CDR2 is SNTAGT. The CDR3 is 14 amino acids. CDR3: CASKETGSTDTQYF. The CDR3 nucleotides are TGTGCCAGCAAGGAGACAGGCAGCACAGATACGCAGTATTTT.

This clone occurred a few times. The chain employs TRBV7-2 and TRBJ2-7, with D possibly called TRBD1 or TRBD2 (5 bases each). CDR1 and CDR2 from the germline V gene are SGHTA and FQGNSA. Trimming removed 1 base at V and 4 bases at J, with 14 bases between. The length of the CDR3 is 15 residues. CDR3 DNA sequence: TGTGCCAGCAGCTTAGTAGGGGCCAGCGGATACGAGCAGTACTTC. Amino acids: CASSLVGASGYEQYF.

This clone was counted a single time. CDR3 sequence reads: CASSLAPGNNEQFF. The CDR3 nucleotides are TGCGCCAGCAGCTTGGCCCCCGGGAACAATGAGCAGTTCTTC. The chain joins TRBV5-1 to TRBJ2-1, with D tentatively TRBD2 (5 bases). V was cut by 0 bases and J by 5 bases, with 9 bases left in between. Germline loops: CDR1 SGHRS, CDR2 YFSETQ. The CDR3 contains 14 residues.

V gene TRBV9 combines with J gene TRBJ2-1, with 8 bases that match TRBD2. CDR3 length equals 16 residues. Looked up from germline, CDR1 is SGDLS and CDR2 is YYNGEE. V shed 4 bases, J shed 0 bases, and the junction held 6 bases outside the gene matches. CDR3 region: CASSTFSGTSYNEQFF. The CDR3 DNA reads TGTGCCAGCAGCACCTTTAGCGGGACCTCCTACAATGAGCAGTTCTTC.

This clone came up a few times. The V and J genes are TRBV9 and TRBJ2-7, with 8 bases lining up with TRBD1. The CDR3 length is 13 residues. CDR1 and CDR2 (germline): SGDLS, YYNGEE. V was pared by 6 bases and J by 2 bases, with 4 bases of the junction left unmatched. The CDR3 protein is CASNGQGPYEQYF. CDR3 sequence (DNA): TGTGCCAGCAACGGACAGGGTCCCTACGAGCAGTACTTC.

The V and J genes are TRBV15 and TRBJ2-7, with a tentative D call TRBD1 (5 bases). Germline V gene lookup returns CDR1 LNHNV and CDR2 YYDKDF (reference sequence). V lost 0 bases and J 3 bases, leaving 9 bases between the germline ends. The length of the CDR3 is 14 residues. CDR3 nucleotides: TGTGCCACCAGCAGAGAACCTCAGGGCTACGAGCAGTACTTC. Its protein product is CATSREPQGYEQYF.

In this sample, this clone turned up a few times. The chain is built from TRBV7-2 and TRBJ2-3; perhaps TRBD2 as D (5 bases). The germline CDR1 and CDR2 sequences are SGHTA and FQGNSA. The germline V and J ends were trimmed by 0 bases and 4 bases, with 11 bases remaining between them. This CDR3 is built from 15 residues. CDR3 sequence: CASSLAGVGSDTQYF. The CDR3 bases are TGTGCCAGCAGCTTAGCGGGAGTAGGATCAGATACGCAGTATTTT.

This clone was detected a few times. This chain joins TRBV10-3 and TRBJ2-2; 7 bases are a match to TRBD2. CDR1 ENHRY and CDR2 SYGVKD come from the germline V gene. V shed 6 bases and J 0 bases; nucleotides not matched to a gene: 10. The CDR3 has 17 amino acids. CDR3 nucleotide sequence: TGTGCCATCAGAAAGAAGACTAGCACAGCGAACACCGGGGAGCTGTTTTTT. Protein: CAIRKKTSTANTGELFF.

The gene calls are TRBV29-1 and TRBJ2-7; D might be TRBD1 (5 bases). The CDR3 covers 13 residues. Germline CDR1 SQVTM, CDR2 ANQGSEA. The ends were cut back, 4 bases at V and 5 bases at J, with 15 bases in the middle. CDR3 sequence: CSVGQTSNDEQYF. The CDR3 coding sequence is TGCAGCGTTGGACAGACGTCGAACGACGAGCAGTACTTC.

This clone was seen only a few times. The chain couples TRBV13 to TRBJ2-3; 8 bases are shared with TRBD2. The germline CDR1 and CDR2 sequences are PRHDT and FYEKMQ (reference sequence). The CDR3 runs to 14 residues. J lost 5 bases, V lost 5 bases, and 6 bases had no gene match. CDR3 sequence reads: CASSTGLAEDTQYF. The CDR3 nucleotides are TGTGCCAGCAGCACAGGACTAGCAGAAGATACGCAGTATTTT.

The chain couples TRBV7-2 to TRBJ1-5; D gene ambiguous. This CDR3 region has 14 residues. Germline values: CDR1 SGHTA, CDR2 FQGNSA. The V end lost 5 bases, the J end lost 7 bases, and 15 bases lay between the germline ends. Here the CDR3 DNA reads TGTGCCAGCAGCCACCCCGGTGAGGGCCAGCCCCAGCATTTT. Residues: CASSHPGEGQPQHF.

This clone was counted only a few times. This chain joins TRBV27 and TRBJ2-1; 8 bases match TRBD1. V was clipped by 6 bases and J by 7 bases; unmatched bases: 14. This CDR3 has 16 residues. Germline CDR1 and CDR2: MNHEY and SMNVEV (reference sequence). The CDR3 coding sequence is TGTGCCAGCAGCCCACGCAGGGGGCTAGGCCTTAATGAGCAGTTCTTC. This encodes CASSPRRGLGLNEQFF.